These T cell receptor beta chains were read from a single sample in a study of cytomegalovirus exposure and HLA in healthy donors. The data were produced by immunoSEQ multiplex PCR, yet TCRdb's version contains in-frame clones alone and is incomplete. The sample yields 150,000 to 180,000 clones, 65% to 85% seen once. Sequencing used PBMCs. These receptors were obtained from a man between 18 and 35 years old in good health and CMV-seronegative. The CDR3 runs from the conserved cysteine through the conserved F or W. D genes are given only for firm matches. Expanded clones get a size class; other rows say once, few or many, or leave the size out.

CASSLTGARDTEAFF | TGTGCCAGCAGCTTGACAGGGGCGAGGGACACTGAAGCTTTCTTT | 15 | TRBD1 | - | TRBJ1-1 | TRBV7-3
CASRGDRVTEAFF | TGTGCCAGCAGGGGAGACAGGGTCACTGAAGCTTTCTTT | 13 | TRBD1 | once | TRBJ1-1 | TRBV2
CASSPGQGNTEAFF | TGCGCCAGCAGCCCCGGACAGGGGAACACTGAAGCTTTCTTT | 14 | TRBD1 | - | TRBJ1-1 | TRBV5-1
CASSLAGQLSYEQYF | TGTGCCAGCAGCTTGGCGGGACAGTTATCATACGAGCAGTACTTC | 15 | - | - | TRBJ2-7 | TRBV13
CASSLSRRNTEAFF | TGTGCCAGCAGTTTATCCCGCAGGAACACTGAAGCTTTCTTT | 14 | - | - | TRBJ1-1 | TRBV27
CASSEVRSGIYNEQFF | TGTGCCAGCAGTGAAGTTCGCTCAGGGATATACAATGAGCAGTTCTTC | 16 | - | - | TRBJ2-1 | TRBV6-1
CASSVVSSGRAWADTQYF | TGTGCCAGCAGCGTAGTGAGCTCGGGCAGGGCGTGGGCAGATACGCAGTATTTT | 18 | - | - | TRBJ2-3 | TRBV9
CASSQHPGTGAYEQYF | TGTGCCAGCAGCCAACACCCTGGGACAGGAGCCTACGAGCAGTACTTC | 16 | TRBD1 | - | TRBJ2-7 | TRBV7-9
CASSQDYSGGSYEQCF | TGCGCCAGCAGCCAGGACTATAGCGGGGGCTCCTACGAGCAGTGCTTC | 16 | TRBD2 | - | TRBJ2-7 | TRBV4-3
CASSIFEQKAAYEQYF | TGTGCCAGTAGTATTTTCGAGCAGAAAGCGGCATACGAGCAGTACTTC | 16 | - | - | TRBJ2-7 | TRBV19
CASTLTGMNTEAFF | TGTGCCAGCACCCTGACAGGGATGAACACTGAAGCTTTCTTT | 14 | TRBD1 | once | TRBJ1-1 | TRBV9
CASNSYGYTF | TGTGCCAGCAACAGCTATGGCTACACCTTC | 10 | - | few | TRBJ1-2 | TRBV6-6
CASSPDRGRTDTQYF | TGTGCCAGCAGCCCGGACAGGGGGCGAACAGATACGCAGTATTTT | 15 | TRBD1 | - | TRBJ2-3 | TRBV9
CASRPGLFSNQPQHF | TGTGCCAGCCGACCTGGGCTTTTTAGCAATCAGCCCCAGCATTTT | 15 | - | - | TRBJ1-5 | TRBV6-6
CASSHDGNEQFF | TGTGCCAGCAGCCATGACGGGAATGAGCAGTTCTTC | 12 | - | - | TRBJ2-1 | TRBV4-2
CASSHRPGQGLQPQHF | TGCGCCAGCAGCCACAGACCGGGACAGGGATTGCAGCCCCAGCATTTT | 16 | TRBD1 | - | TRBJ1-5 | TRBV4-1
CATSLPGQGTEAFF | TGTGCCACCAGCTTGCCAGGCCAAGGTACTGAAGCTTTCTTT | 14 | - | - | TRBJ1-1 | TRBV15
CAISEWGGQGDTQYF | TGTGCCATCAGTGAGTGGGGGGGCCAGGGAGATACGCAGTATTTT | 15 | - | - | TRBJ2-3 | TRBV10-3
CASSVSQGAIQPQHF | TGTGCCAGCAGTGTGAGCCAGGGTGCTATCCAGCCCCAGCATTTT | 15 | - | - | TRBJ1-5 | TRBV2
CATSNPGLGRGTEAFF | TGTGCCACCAGCAACCCCGGTTTGGGGCGAGGCACTGAAGCTTTCTTT | 16 | - | - | TRBJ1-1 | TRBV15
CASSVGTGTYGYTF | TGTGCCAGCAGTGTTGGGACAGGGACCTATGGCTACACCTTC | 14 | TRBD1 | - | TRBJ1-2 | TRBV25-1
CASSLGRGRGDTQYF | TGTGCCAGCAGCTTAGGCAGGGGGCGCGGGGATACGCAGTATTTT | 15 | TRBD1 | - | TRBJ2-3 | TRBV7-8
CAAEGYTF | TGTGCCGCCGAGGGCTACACCTTC | 8 | - | - | TRBJ1-2 | TRBV30
CASSIRDFGELFF | TGTGCCAGTAGTATTCGGGATTTCGGGGAGCTGTTTTTT | 13 | - | - | TRBJ2-2 | TRBV19
CASSQNPSGGAHEQFF | TGCGCCAGCAGCCAAAACCCTAGCGGGGGGGCCCATGAGCAGTTCTTC | 16 | TRBD2 | - | TRBJ2-1 | TRBV4-1
CAWVGGVNTEAFF | TGTGCCTGGGTGGGCGGGGTTAACACTGAAGCTTTCTTT | 13 | - | - | TRBJ1-1 | TRBV30
CASATQTGYNEKLFF | TGTGCCAGCGCAACTCAGACGGGTTATAATGAAAAACTGTTTTTT | 15 | - | few | TRBJ1-4 | TRBV27
CASSDEEGSKTEAFF | TGTGCCAGCAGCGATGAGGAGGGGTCCAAGACTGAAGCTTTCTTT | 15 | - | - | TRBJ1-1 | TRBV11-3
CASSYIAGGRTGELFF | TGTGCCAGCAGCTATATAGCGGGGGGGCGAACCGGGGAGCTGTTTTTT | 16 | TRBD2 | few | TRBJ2-2 | TRBV7-8
CASSLVVSGTGRHNEQFF | TGTGCCAGCAGTTTAGTAGTGTCGGGGACAGGGAGGCACAATGAGCAGTTCTTC | 18 | TRBD1 | - | TRBJ2-1 | TRBV7-2
CASSHRDRVQGEKLFF | TGCGCCAGCAGTCACCGGGACAGGGTTCAGGGCGAAAAACTGTTTTTT | 16 | TRBD1 | - | TRBJ1-4 | TRBV23-1